This TCR beta chain was sequenced for a study of control samples from healthy donors and cancer patients. V shed 3 bases, J shed 7 bases, and the junction held 3 bases outside the gene matches. CDR1 is SGHTA, CDR2 FQGNSA, per germline. This CDR3 has 14 residues. This clone showed up just once. The assay was immunoSEQ multiplex PCR, and TCRdb's table has in-frame clones only and misses some. The sample lists about 42,000 clones; roughly 83% were seen once. The sequence was obtained from a man aged 55 to 70 in good health. Sequencing was performed on blood. The chain combines TRBV7-2 with TRBJ2-1; 10 bases agree with TRBD2. CDR3 nucleotides: TGTGCCAGCAGCTTCCCTAGCGGGAGTAATGAGCAGTTCTTC. Translation: CASSFPSGSNEQFF.